The text below deals with one T cell receptor (beta chain). This specimen comes from a study of blood T cells in healthy people across ages. This CDR3 has 15 residues. The germline CDR1 and CDR2 sequences are SGHTA and FQGNSA. V was shortened by 5 bases and J by 2 bases, with 16 bases between the two germline ends. The authors ran a second PCR of 7 to 11 cycles using a sample-barcoded 5' primer and a J-beta primer mix. Each CDR3 protein is one row after TCRdb ran MiXCR on the 5' RACE reads. Seen here are some 900,000 distinct CDR3 sequences, 48% observed once, and the top ten hold roughly 12%. PBMCs numbering at least 7 million were isolated per sample.

V and J are TRBV7-2 and TRBJ2-7, with D tentatively TRBD1 (6 bases). Source material: blood. The TCR was taken from a man aged 30 to 45 in good health. CDR3: CASSPPRGDTYEQYF. The CDR3 coding sequence is TGTGCCAGCAGCCCCCCCCGTGGGGACACCTACGAGCAGTACTTC.